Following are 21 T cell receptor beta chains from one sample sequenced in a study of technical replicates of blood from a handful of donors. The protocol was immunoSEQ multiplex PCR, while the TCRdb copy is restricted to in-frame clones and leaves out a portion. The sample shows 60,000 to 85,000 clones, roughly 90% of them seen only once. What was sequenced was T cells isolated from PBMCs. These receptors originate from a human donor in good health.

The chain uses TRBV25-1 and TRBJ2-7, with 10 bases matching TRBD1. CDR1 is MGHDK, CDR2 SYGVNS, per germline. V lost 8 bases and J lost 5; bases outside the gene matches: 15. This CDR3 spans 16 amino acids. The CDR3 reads CASRGQGITLLDEQYF. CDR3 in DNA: TGTGCCAGCCGGGGACAGGGGATTACCCTACTCGACGAGCAGTACTTC.

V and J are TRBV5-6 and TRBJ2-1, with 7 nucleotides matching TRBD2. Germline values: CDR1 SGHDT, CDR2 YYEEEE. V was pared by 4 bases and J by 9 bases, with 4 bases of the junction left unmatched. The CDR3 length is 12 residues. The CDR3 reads CASSILAGEQFF. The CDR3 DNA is TGTGCCAGCAGCATTTTAGCGGGTGAGCAGTTCTTC.

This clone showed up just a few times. The CDR3 spells CASSVVATAASGNTIYF. CDR3 coding DNA: TGTGCCAGCAGCGTAGTGGCAACAGCCGCCTCTGGAAACACCATATATTTT. The chain combines TRBV9 with TRBJ1-3; D remains ambiguous. The CDR3 covers 17 residues. Looked up from germline, CDR1 is SGDLS and CDR2 is YYNGEE. Trimming removed 0 bases from V and 0 bases from J, with 13 bases in between.

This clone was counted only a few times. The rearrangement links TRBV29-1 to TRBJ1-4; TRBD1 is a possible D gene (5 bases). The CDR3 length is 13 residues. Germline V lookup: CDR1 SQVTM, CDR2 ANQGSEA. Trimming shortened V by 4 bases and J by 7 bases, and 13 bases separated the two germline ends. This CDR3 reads CSVGSGSSEKLFF. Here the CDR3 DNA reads TGCAGCGTTGGGTCAGGGTCGAGTGAAAAACTGTTTTTT.

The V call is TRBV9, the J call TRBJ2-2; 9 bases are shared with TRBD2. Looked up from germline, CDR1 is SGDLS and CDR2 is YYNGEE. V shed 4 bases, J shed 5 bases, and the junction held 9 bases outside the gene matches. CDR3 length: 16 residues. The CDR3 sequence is CASSPRLAANTGELFF. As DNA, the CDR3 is TGTGCCAGCAGCCCGAGACTAGCGGCTAATACCGGGGAGCTGTTTTTT.

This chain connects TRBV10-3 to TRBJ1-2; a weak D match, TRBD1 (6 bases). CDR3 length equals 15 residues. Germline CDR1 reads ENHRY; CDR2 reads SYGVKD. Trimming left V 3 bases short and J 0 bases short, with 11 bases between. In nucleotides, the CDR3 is TGTGCCATCAGTGACTTCAGGGGAGCTAACTATGGCTACACCTTC. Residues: CAISDFRGANYGYTF.

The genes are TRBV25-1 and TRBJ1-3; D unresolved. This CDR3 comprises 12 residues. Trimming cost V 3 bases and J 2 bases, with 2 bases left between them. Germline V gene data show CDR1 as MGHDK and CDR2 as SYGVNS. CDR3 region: CASSDAGNTIYF. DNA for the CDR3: TGTGCCAGCAGTGACGCTGGAAACACCATATATTTT.

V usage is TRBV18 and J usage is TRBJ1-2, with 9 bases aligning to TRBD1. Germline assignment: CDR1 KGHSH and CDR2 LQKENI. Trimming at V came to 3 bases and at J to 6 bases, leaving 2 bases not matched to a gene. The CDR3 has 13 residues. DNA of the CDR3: TGTGCCAGCTCACCTAGACAGGGGGATGGCTACACCTTC. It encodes CASSPRQGDGYTF.

This CDR3 is CASSRDSLSSQHF. The CDR3 DNA reads TGTGCCAGCAGCAGGGACTCCTTGTCGTCCCAGCATTTT. The chain combines TRBV9 with TRBJ1-5; TRBD1 is a possible D gene (5 bases). The CDR3 extends over 13 amino acids. In germline, CDR1 is SGDLS, CDR2 YYNGEE. Trimming removed 4 bases from V and 11 bases from J, with 16 bases in between.

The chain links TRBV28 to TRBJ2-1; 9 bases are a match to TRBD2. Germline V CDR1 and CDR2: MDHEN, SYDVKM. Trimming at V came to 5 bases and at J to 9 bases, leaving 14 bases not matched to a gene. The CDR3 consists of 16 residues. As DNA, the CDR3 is TGTGCCAGCAGTCCCTTGGCGGGAGGGCCATTAGGTGAGCAGTTCTTC. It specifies CASSPLAGGPLGEQFF.

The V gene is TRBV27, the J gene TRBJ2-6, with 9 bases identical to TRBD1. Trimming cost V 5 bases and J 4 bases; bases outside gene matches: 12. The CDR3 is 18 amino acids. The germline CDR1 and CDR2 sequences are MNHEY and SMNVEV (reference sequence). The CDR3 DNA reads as TGTGCCAGCAGTCCCAAGCCCACAGGGGGCAGGGGGGCCAACGTCCTGACTTTC. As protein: CASSPKPTGGRGANVLTF. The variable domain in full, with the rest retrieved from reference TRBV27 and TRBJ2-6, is EAQVTQNPRYLITVTGKKLTVTCSQNMNHEYMSWYRQDPGLGLRQIYYSMNVEVTDKGDVPEGYKVSRKEKRNFPLILESPSPNQTSLYFCASSPKPTGGRGANVLTFGAGSRLTVL.

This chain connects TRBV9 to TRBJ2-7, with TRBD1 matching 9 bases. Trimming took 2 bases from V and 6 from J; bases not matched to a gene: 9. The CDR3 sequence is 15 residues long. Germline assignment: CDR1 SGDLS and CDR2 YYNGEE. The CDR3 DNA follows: TGTGCCAGCAGCGTGACAGGGGGGGCTTTATCCGAGCAGTACTTC. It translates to CASSVTGGALSEQYF.

The DNA for the CDR3 is TGTGCCAGCAGCGTAGATCAGTTAGATACGCAGTATTTT. Translation: CASSVDQLDTQYF. This rearrangement joins TRBV9 to TRBJ2-3; unclear D gene. CDR1 and CDR2 (germline): SGDLS, YYNGEE. V lost 0 bases to trimming and J lost 5 bases, with 7 bases between them. The CDR3 has 13 amino acids.

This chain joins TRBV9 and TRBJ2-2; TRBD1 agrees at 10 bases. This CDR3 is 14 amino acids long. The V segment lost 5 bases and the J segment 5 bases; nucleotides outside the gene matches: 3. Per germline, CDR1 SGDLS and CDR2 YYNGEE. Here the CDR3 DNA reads TGTGCCAGCAGTAGGACAGGGGGTACCGGGGAGCTGTTTTTT. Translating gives CASSRTGGTGELFF.

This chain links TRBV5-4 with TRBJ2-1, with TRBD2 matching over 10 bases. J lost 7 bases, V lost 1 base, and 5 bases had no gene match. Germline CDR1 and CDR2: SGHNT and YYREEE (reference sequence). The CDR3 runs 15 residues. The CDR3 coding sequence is TGTGCCAGCAGCTTGAGCGGGAGGGGCTCAAATGAGCAGTTCTTC. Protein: CASSLSGRGSNEQFF.

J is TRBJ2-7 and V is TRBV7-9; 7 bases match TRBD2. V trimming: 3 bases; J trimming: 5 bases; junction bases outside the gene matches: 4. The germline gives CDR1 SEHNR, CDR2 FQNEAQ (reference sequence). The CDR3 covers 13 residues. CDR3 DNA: TGTGCCAGCAGCTTGACTAGCCGAGACGAGCAGTACTTC. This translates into CASSLTSRDEQYF.

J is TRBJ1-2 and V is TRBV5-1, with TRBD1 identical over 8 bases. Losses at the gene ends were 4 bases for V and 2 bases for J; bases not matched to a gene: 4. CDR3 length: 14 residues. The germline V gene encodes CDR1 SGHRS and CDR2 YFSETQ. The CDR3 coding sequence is TGCGCCAGCAGCAGCAGACAGGGGAACTATGGCTACACCTTC. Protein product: CASSSRQGNYGYTF. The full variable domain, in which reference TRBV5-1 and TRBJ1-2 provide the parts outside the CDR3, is KAGVTQTPRYLIKTRGQQVTLSCSPISGHRSVSWYQQTPGQGLQFLFEYFSETQRNKGNFPGRFSGRQFSNSRSEMNVSTLELGDSALYLCASSSRQGNYGYTFGSGTRLTVV.

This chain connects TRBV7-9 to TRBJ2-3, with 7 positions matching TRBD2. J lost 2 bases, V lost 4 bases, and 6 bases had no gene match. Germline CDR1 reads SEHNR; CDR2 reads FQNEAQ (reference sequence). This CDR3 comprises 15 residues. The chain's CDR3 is CASSYSSGPTDTQYF. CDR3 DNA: TGTGCCAGCAGCTATTCTAGCGGACCCACAGATACGCAGTATTTT.

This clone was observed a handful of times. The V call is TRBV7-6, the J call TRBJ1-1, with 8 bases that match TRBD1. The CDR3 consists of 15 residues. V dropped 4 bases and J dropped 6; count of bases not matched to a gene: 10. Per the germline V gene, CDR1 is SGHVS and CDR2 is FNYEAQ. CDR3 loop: CASSSRQGIFAEAFF. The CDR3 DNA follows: TGTGCCAGCAGCTCCCGACAGGGGATTTTCGCTGAAGCTTTCTTT.

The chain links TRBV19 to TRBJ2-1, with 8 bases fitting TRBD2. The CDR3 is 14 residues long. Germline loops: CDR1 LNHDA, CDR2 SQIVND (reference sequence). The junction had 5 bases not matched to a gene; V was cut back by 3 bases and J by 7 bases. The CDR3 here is CASSMQREWNEQFF. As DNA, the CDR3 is TGTGCCAGTAGTATGCAGCGGGAGTGGAATGAGCAGTTCTTC.

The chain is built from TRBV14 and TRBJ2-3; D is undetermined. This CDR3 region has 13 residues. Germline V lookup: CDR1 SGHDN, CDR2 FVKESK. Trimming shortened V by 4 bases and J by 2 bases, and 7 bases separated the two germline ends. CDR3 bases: TGTGCCAGCAGCCGCTCACTCACAGATACGCAGTATTTT. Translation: CASSRSLTDTQYF. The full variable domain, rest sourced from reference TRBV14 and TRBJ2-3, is EAGVTQFPSHSVIEKGQTVTLRCDPISGHDNLYWYRRVMGKEIKFLLHFVKESKQDESGMPNNRFLAERTGGTYSTLKVQPAELEDSGVYFCASSRSLTDTQYFGPGTRLTVL.